This paragraph reports one T cell receptor beta chain. The data stem from a study of blood T cell repertoires in COVID-19. Study-wide background: T cells, B-cell-depleted T cells, or PBMCs provided the cDNA or gDNA that served as material.

Trimming shortened V by 2 bases and J by 0 bases, and 11 bases separated the two germline ends. The CDR3 length is 16 residues. Germline V gives CDR1 MNHNS, CDR2 SASEGT. TCRdb's table, derived via immunoSEQ multiplex PCR, lists solely in-frame clones and lacks some. The table lists roughly 300,000 clones, under 90% of them singletons. Sequencing input: peripheral blood. This receptor was obtained from a woman between 45 and 60 years old who had recovered from COVID-19. This rearrangement joins TRBV6-1 to TRBJ1-3, with D tentatively TRBD1 (6 bases). The CDR3, as DNA: TGTGCCAGCAGTGAAATTGGACAGCGCTCTGGAAACACCATATATTTT. Its protein is CASSEIGQRSGNTIYF.